The T cell receptor beta chain under discussion was sequenced for a study of control samples from healthy donors and cancer patients (dated by TCRdb to 2018 to 2021). Including the terminal cysteine and phenylalanine, the CDR3 comprises 14 residues. Only the CDR3 part of the read is kept: 42 bases, read in frame from the first base. The trim is 3 bases for V and 0 bases for J, with a gap of 6 bases between the germline ends. Looking up the germline V gene yields CDR1 LGHNA and CDR2 YSLEER. Library method: the immunoSEQ multiplex PCR assay. TCRdb obtained this table from immuneACCESS and retained in-frame rearrangements with V and J assigned. These tables miss some clones; where compared with another copy, unresolved V genes account for less than half of the shortfall, and the remainder is unexplained. In all, the sample holds 150,000 or so clones, and around 95% of those were seen once. Around 8.5% of the sample belongs to the ten largest clones.

Concerning this clone itself: It lacks a known antigen. No base quality information exists; no much larger clone differs at one position.

Sequencing input: blood. This TCR derives from a woman between 40 and 50 years old in good health. The chain is made from TRBV4-3 and TRBJ1-5; the D gene is perhaps TRBD1, on 5 matching bases. The CDR3 protein is CASSQGLSNQPQHF. The nucleotide sequence reads as follows: TGCGCCAGCAGCCAGGGACTTAGCAATCAGCCCCAGCATTTT.